This TCR beta chain was sequenced during a study of radiotherapy plus CTLA-4 blockade in lung cancer. Study context: Among all patients, approximately 17% showed objective responses, while roughly 31% had disease control.

Whole-study findings and limits: TCR clones of tumor origin grew in blood after radiotherapy plus ipilimumab.

With regard to this clone: Its specificity is not known.

This CDR3 contains 17 residues. CDR1 and CDR2 (germline): SGHRS, YFSETQ. The V segment lost 4 bases and the J segment 5 bases; nucleotides outside the gene matches: 11. The table came from immunoSEQ multiplex PCR; TCRdb's copy has only in-frame clones and leaves some out. The repertoire holds over 75,000 clones, roughly four fifths seen once, with roughly 0.8% in the top ten. J is TRBJ2-2 and V is TRBV5-1; 10 bases are a match to TRBD1. This clonotype originated in a human donor with non-small cell lung cancer who had stable disease on radiotherapy plus ipilimumab. The sample consisted of peripheral blood, taken from a patient treated with radiotherapy plus ipilimumab. DNA of the CDR3: TGCGCCAGCAGCCCCCGCGACCGGGACAGGGGTACCGGGGAGCTGTTTTTT. Translated: CASSPRDRDRGTGELFF.